Listed here are 29 T cell receptor beta chains from one sample, sequenced in a study of T cells in narcolepsy. This table comes from immunoSEQ multiplex PCR, and its TCRdb copy is limited to in-frame clones, with some not included. The top ten hold roughly 1.3% of the sample, which has about 33,000 clones, roughly four fifths seen once. The source material was CD45RA- memory CD4+ T cells from PBMCs. The receptors here all came from a human donor with narcolepsy.

The V call is TRBV4-2, the J call TRBJ1-5; D not certain. Germline values: CDR1 LGHNA, CDR2 YNFKEQ. This CDR3 spans 13 amino acids. Trimming removed 1 base at V and 8 bases at J, with 9 bases between. The CDR3 DNA is TGTGCCAGCAGCCAAGGGGGTCCGGAGCCCCAGCATTTT. This sequence encodes CASSQGGPEPQHF.

The chain uses TRBV7-2 and TRBJ1-5, with D perhaps TRBD1 (6 bases). The V and J ends lost 6 bases and 2 bases respectively, with 11 bases between them. The CDR3 consists of 14 residues. Germline V lookup: CDR1 SGHTA, CDR2 FQGNSA. The CDR3 protein is CASRLQGGNQPQHF. CDR3 DNA: TGTGCCAGCAGACTACAGGGAGGCAATCAGCCCCAGCATTTT. Full variable domain (outside the CDR3, taken from reference TRBV7-2 and TRBJ1-5): GAGVSQSPSNKVTEKGKDVELRCDPISGHTALYWYRQSLGQGLEFLIYFQGNSAPDKSGLPSDRFSAERTGGSVSTLTIQRTQQEDSAVYLCASRLQGGNQPQHFGDGTRLSIL.

The rearrangement uses TRBV11-2 and TRBJ2-7; possibly TRBD1 or TRBD2 for D (5 bases each). The V end lost 0 bases, the J end lost 2 bases, and 11 bases lay between the germline ends. Germline CDR1 is SGHAT and CDR2 is FQNNGV. The CDR3 totals 15 residues. CDR3 amino acids: CASSLDPGSAYEQYF. The CDR3 DNA reads TGTGCCAGCAGCTTAGATCCAGGGAGCGCCTACGAGCAGTACTTC.

This clone was detected once. The chain links TRBV19 to TRBJ1-2; TRBD1 aligns across 10 bases. With 5 bases clipped from V and 3 bases from J, the junction kept 6 bases outside the gene matches. The CDR3 consists of 15 residues. Looked up from germline, CDR1 is LNHDA and CDR2 is SQIVND (reference sequence). In nucleotides, the CDR3 is TGTGCCAGTAGTCCCGACAGGGGGCAGGACTATGGCTACACCTTC. Amino acids: CASSPDRGQDYGYTF. Filled out from reference TRBV19 and TRBJ1-2, the complete variable domain reads DGGITQSPKYLFRKEGQNVTLSCEQNLNHDAMYWYRQDPGQGLRLIYYSQIVNDFQKGDIAEGYSVSREKKESFPLTVTSAQKNPTAFYLCASSPDRGQDYGYTFGSGTRLTVV.

The genes are TRBV7-2 and TRBJ2-3; 8 nucleotides line up with TRBD2. The CDR3 is 15 amino acids. V dropped 6 bases and J dropped 2; count of bases not matched to a gene: 7. Germline V gene sequence: CDR1 SGHTA, CDR2 FQGNSA. CDR3 sequence: CASRGRGALTDTQYF. CDR3 nucleotides: TGTGCCAGCAGAGGGCGGGGGGCCCTCACAGATACGCAGTATTTT.

J is TRBJ2-1 and V is TRBV6-5, with TRBD2 as a possible D gene (7 bases). The V gene lost 7 bases and the J gene lost 5 bases, with 18 bases spanning the gap. The CDR3 has 15 amino acids. Germline CDR1 MNHEY, CDR2 SVGAGI. The CDR3 nucleotides read TGTGCCAGCATAAGAAGAGGGGGGGGGAACAATGAGCAGTTCTTC. Translated, it gives CASIRRGGGNNEQFF.

The J gene is TRBJ1-3, the V gene TRBV9; unclear D gene. This CDR3 contains 15 residues. Germline CDR1 and CDR2: SGDLS and YYNGEE. V lost 2 bases and J 0 bases, leaving 9 bases between the germline ends. This CDR3 is CASSVQPVSGNTIYF. The CDR3 coding sequence is TGTGCCAGCAGCGTCCAGCCTGTCTCTGGAAACACCATATATTTT.

The J gene is TRBJ2-7, the V gene TRBV4-2; D gene unclear. Germline CDR1 LGHNA, CDR2 YNFKEQ. The CDR3 runs to 13 residues. V lost 0 bases, J lost 7 bases, and 10 bases lay in between. The CDR3 region has the DNA TGTGCCAGCAGCCAAGATTTTGGTGGAGAGCAGTACGTC. It yields the protein CASSQDFGGEQYV.

This chain uses TRBV2 with TRBJ1-2; TRBD1 agrees at 7 bases. V shed 4 bases, J shed 13 bases, and the junction held 6 bases outside the gene matches. CDR1 SNHLY and CDR2 FYNNEI come from the germline V gene. The CDR3 is 11 amino acids. This CDR3 is CASSGTGLATF. CDR3 in DNA: TGTGCCAGCAGTGGGACAGGCCTAGCCACCTTC.

In its sample, this clone was seen a few times. The chain recombines TRBV27 with TRBJ1-2; D perhaps matches TRBD1 (5 bases). The CDR3 extends over 15 amino acids. Germline CDR1 reads MNHEY; CDR2 reads SMNVEV (reference sequence). V shed 6 bases and J shed 2 bases, with 16 bases lying between them. DNA of the CDR3: TGTGCCAGCAGGAGGACCTGGGAGGGGAACTATGGCTACACCTTC. This gives the protein CASRRTWEGNYGYTF.

The V and J genes are TRBV25-1 and TRBJ1-2, with 7 bases lining up with TRBD1. This CDR3 has 14 amino acids. Germline CDR1 and CDR2: MGHDK and SYGVNS. Germline trimming cut 4 bases from V and 5 bases from J; bases unmatched to any gene: 7. CDR3 DNA: TGTGCCAGCAGTGCGTGGGACAGCGCTTATGGCTACACCTTC. As protein: CASSAWDSAYGYTF.

This chain uses TRBV30 with TRBJ2-2; a possible D gene is TRBD2 (5 bases). The CDR3 loop spans 14 amino acids. The V end lost 1 base, the J end lost 5 bases, and 11 bases lay between the germline ends. Per germline, CDR1 GTSNPN and CDR2 SVGIG (reference sequence). As DNA, the CDR3 is TGTGCCTGGAGTGCCGCCCGGGGTACCGGGGAGCTGTTTTTT. Translated, it gives CAWSAARGTGELFF.

The chain uses TRBV4-3 and TRBJ1-1; no clear D. The V and J ends lost 1 base and 7 bases respectively, with 10 bases between them. The CDR3 consists of 13 residues. CDR1 and CDR2 from the germline V gene are LGHNA and YSLEER. CDR3 residues: CASSQVRGYEAFF. Here the CDR3 DNA reads TGCGCCAGCAGCCAAGTTCGAGGATATGAAGCTTTCTTT.

This clone was observed a few times. The rearrangement links TRBV7-9 to TRBJ2-2; the match to TRBD2 covers 7 bases. CDR3 length equals 14 residues. The V gene end was trimmed by 2 bases and the J gene end by 5 bases; junction bases not matched to a gene: 2. Germline CDR1 reads SEHNR; CDR2 reads FQNEAQ (reference sequence). CDR3 region: CASSLLADTGELFF. CDR3 coding DNA: TGTGCCAGCAGCTTACTAGCGGATACCGGGGAGCTGTTTTTT.

This CDR3 is CASSRGTSGGADTQYF. The CDR3 region has the DNA TGTGCCAGCAGCCGTGGGACTAGCGGGGGGGCAGATACGCAGTATTTT. The V gene is TRBV5-4, the J gene TRBJ2-3; 16 nucleotides align to TRBD2. Germline V gene data show CDR1 as SGHNT and CDR2 as YYREEE (reference sequence). V dropped 4 bases and J dropped 4; count of bases not matched to a gene: 3. The length of the CDR3 is 16 residues.

The V call is TRBV7-7, the J call TRBJ2-7, with TRBD2 matching over 8 bases. Germline V CDR1 and CDR2: SSHAT, FNYEAQ (reference sequence). This CDR3 contains 16 residues. DNA of the CDR3: TGTGCTAGCAGCTTAGACACGGGGGGGCATGACTGGGAGCAGTACGTC. Translating it yields CASSLDTGGHDWEQYV.

The chain carries TRBV5-1 and TRBJ2-1; 10 positions match TRBD1. This CDR3 is 16 amino acids long. The V and J ends lost 4 bases and 10 bases, in that order; junction bases with no gene match: 14. Germline assignment: CDR1 SGHRS and CDR2 YFSETQ. The CDR3 here is CASSPPGQGRPIEQFF. The CDR3 coding sequence is TGCGCCAGCAGCCCACCGGGACAGGGGAGGCCTATCGAGCAGTTCTTC.

This clone showed up just a few times. CDR3 coding DNA: TGTGCCAGCAGCGTCTTAGGACAAAATTCACCCCTCCACTTT. Its protein product is CASSVLGQNSPLHF. The chain recombines TRBV9 with TRBJ1-6, with D perhaps TRBD1 (5 bases). Germline assignment: CDR1 SGDLS and CDR2 YYNGEE. The CDR3 runs to 14 residues. V was shortened by 2 bases and J by 7 bases, with 10 bases between the two germline ends. The whole variable domain, filled in from reference TRBV9 and TRBJ1-6, reads DSGVTQTPKHLITATGQRVTLRCSPRSGDLSVYWYQQSLDQGLQFLIQYYNGEERAKGNILERFSAQQFPDLHSELNLSSLELGDSALYFCASSVLGQNSPLHFGNGTRLTVT.

This sequence joins TRBV13 and TRBJ1-3; TRBD1 might be the D (5 bases). CDR1 is PRHDT, CDR2 FYEKMQ, per germline (reference sequence). The germline V and J ends were trimmed by 5 bases and 5 bases, with 13 bases remaining between them. The CDR3 length is 14 residues. CDR3 DNA: TGTGCCAGCAGCCTCGGGGGGTCCAGAAACACCATATATTTT. It is translated as CASSLGGSRNTIYF.

The table lists this clone with a few counts. The J gene is TRBJ2-5, the V gene TRBV15; tentative D call: TRBD2 (6 bases). Germline values: CDR1 LNHNV, CDR2 YYDKDF (reference sequence). Trimming removed 5 bases from V and 2 bases from J, with 18 bases in between. The CDR3 totals 16 residues. The CDR3 nucleotides are TGTGCCACCAGCGGGGGAGGCAGAGACCCTCAAGAGACCCAGTACTTC. It is translated as CATSGGGRDPQETQYF.

V gene TRBV14 combines with J gene TRBJ1-2; 8 nucleotides agree with TRBD1. Per the germline V gene, CDR1 is SGHDN and CDR2 is FVKESK. The CDR3 is made up of 15 amino acids. V was clipped by 4 bases and J by 4 bases; unmatched bases: 8. The CDR3 DNA sequence: TGTGCCAGCAGCCCCTTGGGACAGGCGGGCTATGGCTACACCTTC. Protein: CASSPLGQAGYGYTF.

CDR3 DNA: TGTGCCAGCAGCTTAAGGGCCCTCTCTGGAAACACCATATATTTT. Its protein is CASSLRALSGNTIYF. The V gene is TRBV7-2, the J gene TRBJ1-3; no clear D gene. Trimming took off 2 bases at V and 0 bases at J, with 8 bases between the two ends. Germline CDR1 SGHTA, CDR2 FQGNSA. The CDR3 loop spans 15 amino acids.

The V gene is TRBV27, the J gene TRBJ1-1; D gene ambiguous. Germline V CDR1 and CDR2: MNHEY, SMNVEV (reference sequence). V was pared by 2 bases and J by 0 bases, with 7 bases between. The CDR3 length is 14 residues. CDR3 sequence: CASSLRAVNTEAFF. CDR3 DNA sequence: TGTGCCAGCAGTTTAAGAGCGGTGAACACTGAAGCTTTCTTT.

The chain is built from TRBV2 and TRBJ1-2, with D perhaps matching TRBD1 (6 bases). Per germline, CDR1 SNHLY and CDR2 FYNNEI. This CDR3 has 13 amino acids. Trimming pared 8 bases from V and 2 bases from J, leaving 12 bases between. CDR3 sequence: CASLEGGNYGYTF. DNA of the CDR3: TGTGCCAGCCTTGAGGGGGGGAACTATGGCTACACCTTC.

The chain combines TRBV2 with TRBJ1-2; 8 bases align to TRBD1. The CDR3 loop spans 14 amino acids. V lost 3 bases to trimming and J lost 6 bases; unmatched junction nucleotides: 6. CDR1 is SNHLY, CDR2 FYNNEI, per germline. CDR3 amino acids: CASSEDRAYHGYTF. The CDR3 nucleotides read TGTGCCAGCAGTGAGGACAGGGCCTATCATGGCTACACCTTC. Supplemented by reference TRBV2 and TRBJ1-2, the full variable domain reads EPEVTQTPSHQVTQMGQEVILRCVPISNHLYFYWYRQILGQKVEFLVSFYNNEISEKSEIFDDQFSVERPDGSNFTLKIRSTKLEDSAMYFCASSEDRAYHGYTFGSGTRLTVV.

V and J are TRBV7-2 and TRBJ1-1, with a weak D call TRBD1 (5 bases). V lost 5 bases, J lost 5 bases, and 15 bases lay in between. The CDR3 totals 14 residues. The V gene's germline CDR1 is SGHTA and CDR2 FQGNSA. The CDR3 loop reads CASSQPGSWTEAFF. CDR3 nucleotide sequence: TGTGCCAGCAGCCAACCAGGGTCGTGGACTGAAGCTTTCTTT.

This sequence joins TRBV7-3 and TRBJ2-5, with TRBD1 matching 7 bases. The V gene end was trimmed by 1 base and the J gene end by 3 bases; junction bases not matched to a gene: 5. The CDR3 length is 15 residues. The V gene's germline CDR1 is SGHTA and CDR2 FQGTGA. The CDR3 spells CASSLRGTAEETQYF. DNA of the CDR3: TGTGCCAGCAGCTTAAGGGGGACAGCTGAAGAGACCCAGTACTTC.

The chain recombines TRBV11-2 with TRBJ2-5, with 9 nucleotides matching TRBD1. The end of the DNA is better explained by TRBJ2-7, so the J call may be wrong. The CDR3 totals 16 residues. The germline V gene has CDR1 SGHAT and CDR2 FQNNGV. CDR3 amino acids: CASSFPRTGVSNEQYF. The CDR3 nucleotides read TGTGCCAGCAGCTTCCCACGGACAGGGGTTTCGAACGAGCAGTACTTC.

The chain joins TRBV5-3 to TRBJ2-7; D may be TRBD1 (6 bases). TRBV5-3 is an ORF, with its function uncertain. Trimming stripped 3 bases from V and 4 bases from J, with 17 bases between. The CDR3 totals 15 residues. The CDR3 here is CARSYPGQTRYEQYF. DNA for the CDR3: TGTGCCAGAAGCTACCCTGGACAGACCAGGTACGAGCAGTACTTC.